This TCR beta chain was sequenced for a study of human T cells and chemical hapten exposure (dated by TCRdb to about 2021). About the investigation overall: For sensitization, 2% DPC in acetone was applied to an approximately 2 cm by approximately 2 cm area of upper inner arm skin. Patients additionally received weekly therapeutic DPC doses to the scalp throughout the roughly 26-week study period. Patch testing was performed on the upper back with Finn chambers containing 0.01% DPC, and the patch tests were scored after 6 days according to International Contact Dermatitis Research Group standards. The patient cohort, mostly female, included alopecia areata with under or over 50% scalp involvement, alopecia totalis and alopecia universalis. The libraries were sequenced as a pool, and the TCR yield per sample differed mostly because of small variations in library volumes within the pool. This study followed changes in the peripheral blood TCR repertoire in vivo during primary and secondary sensitization of alopecia patients to the hapten diphenylcyclopropenone (DPC). Blood was sampled from patients pre-sensitization (week 0) and at 2, 6 and about 24 weeks after DPC sensitization. Roughly 30 alopecia patients provided blood for TCR sequencing at one to four time points (pre-sensitization, 2, 6 and 24 weeks). Overall results and qualifications from the work: Expanded TCRs formed significantly more large CDR3 similarity clusters than pre-sensitization or healthy control sets, consistent with antigen-driven responses. Alopecia, a presumed autoimmune disease, was present in all patients, so the immune response of the patients might differ from that of healthy individuals. The number of PT1 expanded TCRs positively correlated with patch test score, significant at thresholds 8, 16 and 32 but not 4. Repeated subsampling changed both the strength of the expansion versus patch-test correlation and the threshold at which the correlation became significant. The number of TCRs above 1 in 1000 frequency did not change with DPC sensitization; there was no evidence of global repertoire structure alterations.

Concerning this clonotype itself: Its antigen is unknown. No quality values exist for individual bases; no much larger clone is one base distant.

The sample's time point, from its label and the paper: patch test 1, 2 weeks after DPC sensitization. The sample's treatment or condition label, decoded: therapeutic diphenylcyclopropenone sensitization with weekly scalp DPC. At every patch-test visit, the blood draw took place before the patch test was put on. Eligible patients were aged 18 to 70, diagnosed with alopecia, deemed suitable for DPC therapy, and excluded if pregnant. Total RNA was extracted from unfractionated whole blood that had been collected in Tempus Blood RNA tubes. The receptor library was made with RACE. Sequenced using a NextSeq 500. Library preparation attached unique molecular identifiers to individual cDNA molecules for quantitative, reproducible TCR counting. For every blood RNA sample, sequencing covered both the TCR alpha and TCR beta chains. The original methods were these. Samples had a median of roughly 98,000 TCRs, with a range from roughly 23,224 to 700,000. V, J and CDR3 annotation of the TCR reads was carried out using the Decombinator software suite. Every sample was subsampled to the same number of TCRs (28,000) for the PS versus PT1 abundance plots. TCRs were defined as expanded if absent before sensitization and observed at least eight times at the 2-week time point. The public reads were run again by TCRdb, first through fastp at Q25 and then through MiXCR, and only productive beta chains were kept. Here each entry gathers all rows of one CDR3 protein and keeps the most common genes and DNA. These V and J calls are TCRdb output, not the study's own analysis. This sample lists about 120,000 distinct CDR3 sequences; roughly 15% were detected once. 0.92% of the sample belongs to the ten largest clones.

The germline V gene supplies CDR1 MDHEN and CDR2 SYDVKM. V loses 5 bases of germline sequence and J loses 4 bases, and the interval between the two ends is 9 bases. The CDR3 sequence holds 12 residues, the cysteine and phenylalanine included. Just the 36-base CDR3 DNA is kept, in frame starting at base 1. The chain is made from TRBV28 and TRBJ2-7; the D call could be TRBD1 or TRBD2, with each sharing 6 bases. The origin of this receptor is a man between 18 and 29 years old with alopecia areata. Some clones in this sample may be carry-over from other donors' samples. The sample consisted of whole blood, taken in connection with sensitization to the hapten diphenylcyclopropenone (DPC). The CDR3 protein is CASSRGQYEQYF. The nucleotides are TGTGCCAGCAGTCGGGGGCAATACGAGCAGTACTTC.